Listed below are T cell receptor beta chains from one sample, sequenced in a study of Graves' ophthalmopathy and Graves' hyperthyroidism. TCRdb used MiXCR to reprocess the multiplex PCR reads, holding one entry per CDR3 protein. The profile shows about 220,000 distinct CDR3 sequences, around a fifth of them singletons. Input material: peripheral blood. The receptors originated from a woman aged 45 to 65 with Graves' ophthalmopathy. CDR3s include the opening cysteine and the closing phenylalanine or tryptophan. D genes are given only for firm matches. Expanded clones are given a class, and other clones once, few, many or no size at all.

V gene	J gene	clone size	D gene	CDR3 DNA	CDR3 protein
TRBV6-5	TRBJ1-2	many	-	TGTGCCAGCAGCCGTAACGGGGGGTATGGCTACACCTTC	CASSRNGGYGYTF
TRBV4-2	TRBJ1-2	-	-	TGTGCCAGCAGCCAAGGGCCAGGGCATGGCTACACCTTC	CASSQGPGHGYTF
TRBV29-1	TRBJ1-2	many	-	TGCAGCGTTGAAGGAGGGAACAGGAACGCCAACTATGGCTACACCTTC	CSVEGGNRNANYGYTF
TRBV19	TRBJ2-2	many	TRBD2	TGTGCCAGTAGTATAGGCTTCCTGAGCGGGAGAACCGGGGAGCTGTTTTTT	CASSIGFLSGRTGELFF
TRBV14	TRBJ2-7	-	-	TGTGCCAGCAGCGCACGTAAGGGGTTCTGGCAGCAGTACTTC	CASSARKGFWQQYF
TRBV20-1	TRBJ2-7	many	-	TGCAGTGCTAGAGGAAGGGTCTACTACGAGCAGTACTTC	CSARGRVYYEQYF
TRBV6-1	TRBJ2-7	many	TRBD2	TGTGCCAGCAGTGAGCGAGCGGGATGGGACGAGCAGTACTTC	CASSERAGWDEQYF
TRBV24-1	TRBJ1-1	-	-	TGTGCCACCAGACAGGGTAGTGGTGAAGCTTTCTTT	CATRQGSGEAFF
TRBV6-2/TRBV6-3	TRBJ2-3	-	-	TGTGCCAGCAGTTACTCGGCTAGCTGGGGGACGCAGTATTTT	CASSYSASWGTQYF
TRBV4-2	TRBJ1-3	many	-	TGTGCCAGCAGCCCCGGGACATTAAACACCATATATTTT	CASSPGTLNTIYF
TRBV2	TRBJ2-2	few	TRBD1	TGTGCCAGCAGTGGGGCAGGGGGCGTCGGCGGGGAGCTGTTTTTT	CASSGAGGVGGELFF
TRBV18	TRBJ1-2	once	-	TGTGCCAGCTCTTTACAGCTATCTAACTATGGCTACACCTTC	CASSLQLSNYGYTF
TRBV12-3/TRBV12-4	TRBJ1-5	many	TRBD1	TGTGCCAGCAGTTTCGGACAGGTGGTTCAGCCCCAGCATTTT	CASSFGQVVQPQHF
TRBV29-1	TRBJ2-5	many	TRBD2	TGCAGCGTTCCCGCTCCAGGACTAGGAGAGACCCAGTACTTC	CSVPAPGLGETQYF
TRBV11-2	TRBJ1-3	few	-	TGTGCCAGCAGCCTCGGAAGCAGGTTAAGCTCTGGAAACACCATATATTTT	CASSLGSRLSSGNTIYF
TRBV24-1	TRBJ1-2	-	TRBD1	TGTGCCACCAGTGATCGGACAGGGCTGTCTGGCTACACCTTC	CATSDRTGLSGYTF
TRBV10-3	TRBJ2-7	many	TRBD2	TGTGCCATCAGATCTAGCGGAAGCTCCTACGAGCAGTACTTC	CAIRSSGSSYEQYF
TRBV19	TRBJ1-1	many	-	TGTGCCAGTAGATATAACAACCTAAGGGGCACTGAAGCTTTCTTT	CASRYNNLRGTEAFF
TRBV6-1	TRBJ2-7	many	-	TGTGCCAGCAGGTTGGATCGTAGCTCCTACGAGCAGTACTTC	CASRLDRSSYEQYF
TRBV29-1	TRBJ2-7	many	-	TGCAGCGTTGCCTGGGGAGCCACCTACGAGCAGTACTTC	CSVAWGATYEQYF
TRBV10-3	TRBJ1-3	many	-	TGTGCCATCAGTGAGGGGAATCTCTCTGGAAACACCATATATTTT	CAISEGNLSGNTIYF
TRBV6-1	TRBJ1-2	many	-	TGTGCCAGCAGTAATTACCGGGACGGGCCCTATGGCTACACCTTC	CASSNYRDGPYGYTF
TRBV11-3	TRBJ2-7	many	-	TGTGCCAGCAGCTTTACAGCCTGGAGCTCCTACGAGCAGTACTTC	CASSFTAWSSYEQYF
TRBV6-1	TRBJ1-6	many	-	TGTGCCAGCCTCGTGGAGGGATCACCCCTCCACTTT	CASLVEGSPLHF
TRBV6-5	TRBJ1-1	many	-	TGTGCCAGCAGAGCAGGTCACACTGAAGCTTTCTTT	CASRAGHTEAFF
TRBV19	TRBJ2-7	many	-	TGTGCCAGTAGTCCTCATGGGGATCGCGGGGCCAAATACGAGCAGTACTTC	CASSPHGDRGAKYEQYF
TRBV28	TRBJ1-4	many	TRBD1	TGTGCCAGCAGTAAAACAGGGGCAACTAATGAAAAACTGTTTTTT	CASSKTGATNEKLFF
TRBV15	TRBJ1-1	-	TRBD1	TGTGCCACCAGGCAGGGGGCTGAAGCTTTCTTT	CATRQGAEAFF
TRBV10-3	TRBJ1-2	many	-	TGTGCCATCAGTGATGGATTCGGGACTAACTATGGCTACACCTTC	CAISDGFGTNYGYTF
TRBV2	TRBJ1-1	many	TRBD1	TGTGCCAGCACTCCTTACAGGGGTGGGACTGAAGCTTTCTTT	CASTPYRGGTEAFF
TRBV28	TRBJ1-5	-	-	TGTGCCAGCAGTTCCCTGGAGGGTCATCAGCCCCAGCATTTT	CASSSLEGHQPQHF
TRBV6-5	TRBJ2-7	-	-	TGTGCCAGCAGTTACTCGATAAAGTCCTACGAGCAGTACTTC	CASSYSIKSYEQYF
TRBV10-3	TRBJ1-5	many	-	TGTGCCACCCGGGAACTTAGCAATCAGCCCCAGCATTTT	CATRELSNQPQHF
TRBV5-1	TRBJ2-3	many	-	TGCGCCAGCAGCTTGACGGGACCCAGCACAGATACGCAGTATTTT	CASSLTGPSTDTQYF
TRBV12-3/TRBV12-4	TRBJ2-2	many	-	TGTGCCAGCAGTTTTCCCACCCCCGGGGAGCTGTTTTTT	CASSFPTPGELFF
TRBV12-3/TRBV12-4	TRBJ2-7	many	-	TGTGCCAGCAGGGGCCCTCGGGACACAGGGTACGAGCAGTACTTC	CASRGPRDTGYEQYF
TRBV6-2/TRBV6-3	TRBJ1-1	-	TRBD1	TGTGCCAGCAGTAAGAATTGGGGACAGGGGAACACTGAAGCTTTCTTT	CASSKNWGQGNTEAFF
TRBV2	TRBJ2-7	many	TRBD2	TGTGCCAGCAGGGGGACCGGGACTAGCGGGCCCGGGGGGGCCTACGAGCAGTACTTC	CASRGTGTSGPGGAYEQYF
TRBV6-5	TRBJ2-5	many	-	TGTGCCAGCAGTTCGTGGCAGCAAGAGACCCAGTACTTC	CASSSWQQETQYF
TRBV2	TRBJ1-2	many	TRBD1	TGTGCCAGCAGTCCTCGGACAGGACTTGTCTTGGCAAACTATGGCTACACCTTC	CASSPRTGLVLANYGYTF
TRBV7-9	TRBJ2-7	-	-	TGTGCCAGCAGTCCTGATGGGGCAGGGGGGGACGAGCAGTACTTC	CASSPDGAGGDEQYF
TRBV28	TRBJ2-7	-	-	TGTGCCAGCAGTTGGGGGGAAGGTGAGCAGTACTTC	CASSWGEGEQYF
TRBV11-2	TRBJ2-2	many	-	TGTGCCAGCAGCTTAGTCGGACATCCCGGGGAGCTGTTTTTT	CASSLVGHPGELFF